These 2 T cell receptor beta chains share one sample of origin, sequenced in a study of graft-versus-host responses after intestinal transplantation. No antigen has been identified for these receptors. The method was immunoSEQ multiplex PCR; TCRdb's version includes in-frame clones alone and lacks a portion of them. Of approximately 97,000 clones in the sample, 91% were seen once. The sequences come from unstimulated CD4+ T cells sorted from spleen or lymph node cells, collected before transplant. The source of these receptors is a human donor who was the organ donor for an intestinal transplant.

V and J are TRBV4-3 and TRBJ1-2; 7 bases fit TRBD1. Germline CDR1 reads LGHNA; CDR2 reads YSLEER. This CDR3 spans 14 amino acids. Germline trimming cut 0 bases from V and 5 bases from J; bases unmatched to any gene: 3. The CDR3 is CASSQDHRGYGYTF. CDR3 in DNA: TGCGCCAGCAGCCAAGATCACAGGGGTTATGGCTACACCTTC.

This chain links TRBV6-5 with TRBJ2-1; 7 bases map to TRBD1. The CDR3 is 16 amino acids. Germline V lookup: CDR1 MNHEY, CDR2 SVGAGI. J was trimmed by 2 bases and V by 2 bases; bases with no gene match: 6. The CDR3 loop reads CASSYRVRGTYNEQFF. CDR3 bases: TGTGCCAGCAGTTACCGAGTCAGGGGGACCTACAATGAGCAGTTCTTC.